A selection of T cell receptor beta chains follows, all from one sample in a study of cytomegalovirus exposure and HLA in healthy donors. Method: immunoSEQ multiplex PCR; TCRdb's copy keeps in-frame clones and lacks some. The top ten hold approximately 20% of the sample, which has about 150,000 clones, about 86% seen once. The sequencing sample was made of PBMCs. The receptors derive from a man aged 18 to 35 in good health and CMV-seropositive. Each CDR3 is given with its conserved first and last residue. D genes are given only for firm matches. For some rows the clone size is stated as once, few or many, or as a class when expanded; others skip it.

clone_size	v_call	j_call	d_call	cdr3_aa	cdr3_nt
-	TRBV6-5	TRBJ1-5	TRBD1	CASSDRGENQPQHF	TGTGCCAGCAGTGACAGGGGCGAGAATCAGCCCCAGCATTTT
-	TRBV6-5	TRBJ1-5	-	CASTLRGSNQPQHF	TGTGCCAGCACCCTGCGAGGGAGCAATCAGCCCCAGCATTTT
-	TRBV5-1	TRBJ1-1	-	CASSLGGDLNTEAFF	TGCGCCAGCAGCTTGGGTGGGGACTTGAACACTGAAGCTTTCTTT
-	TRBV2	TRBJ2-3	-	CASSLGGYTDTQYF	TGTGCCAGCAGTTTAGGGGGTTACACAGATACGCAGTATTTT
-	TRBV2	TRBJ1-3	TRBD1	CASTPQDRDSGNTIYF	TGTGCCAGCACCCCACAAGACAGGGACTCTGGAAACACCATATATTTT
once	TRBV6-5	TRBJ2-1	TRBD2	CASSTSGIGNEQFF	TGTGCCAGCAGTACTAGCGGGATCGGGAATGAGCAGTTCTTC
once	TRBV7-9	TRBJ2-1	TRBD1	CASSLGQGYNEQFF	TGTGCCAGCAGCTTAGGACAGGGGTACAATGAGCAGTTCTTC
-	TRBV5-3	TRBJ2-2	TRBD2	CARSTGLVAGELFF	TGTGCCAGAAGCACCGGACTAGTGGCCGGGGAGCTGTTTTTT
-	TRBV4-3	TRBJ2-7	-	CASSQDHLESYEQYF	TGCGCCAGCAGCCAAGATCACCTAGAGTCCTACGAGCAGTACTTC
-	TRBV2	TRBJ1-6	TRBD1	CASSEGTGASPLHF	TGTGCCAGCAGTGAAGGGACAGGGGCTTCACCCCTCCACTTT
-	TRBV7-2	TRBJ1-5	-	CASSGGTYSNQPQHF	TGTGCCAGCTCCGGAGGGACTTATAGCAATCAGCCCCAGCATTTT
-	TRBV2	TRBJ2-5	TRBD2	CASSDVAGGRETQYF	TGTGCCAGCAGTGATGTAGCGGGAGGGCGTGAGACCCAGTACTTC
once	TRBV19	TRBJ2-1	TRBD2	CASSDLAGGRGEQFF	TGTGCCAGTAGCGATTTAGCGGGAGGGCGGGGTGAGCAGTTCTTC
once	TRBV6-5	TRBJ2-1	TRBD2	CASSYSSSGGEQFF	TGTGCCAGCAGTTACTCGAGTTCGGGGGGTGAGCAGTTCTTC
-	TRBV29-1	TRBJ2-2	TRBD1	CSVEDLDGQGTTGELFF	TGCAGCGTTGAAGACCTGGATGGACAGGGGACCACCGGGGAGCTGTTTTTT
-	TRBV6-5	TRBJ2-5	TRBD1	CASSYGPDRAKETQYF	TGTGCCAGCAGTTACGGGCCGGACAGGGCTAAAGAGACCCAGTACTTC
-	TRBV6-6	TRBJ2-1	TRBD2	CASTLTSGSHNEQFF	TGTGCCAGCACCTTGACTAGCGGGAGCCACAATGAGCAGTTCTTC
-	TRBV6-1	TRBJ2-5	-	CASSIGQQETQYF	TGTGCCAGCAGTATAGGACAGCAAGAGACCCAGTACTTC
-	TRBV4-3	TRBJ2-2	TRBD2	CASSQDLAGGTGELFF	TGCGCCAGCAGCCAAGATCTAGCGGGGGGCACCGGGGAGCTGTTTTTT
-	TRBV21-1	TRBJ2-7	-	CASIKPSGRSYEQYF	TGTGCCAGCATCAAGCCCTCAGGGCGTTCCTACGAGCAGTACTTC
-	TRBV7-9	TRBJ2-7	TRBD2	CASSYSGGKGYEQYF	TGTGCCAGCAGCTATAGCGGGGGGAAGGGGTACGAGCAGTACTTC
-	TRBV25-1	TRBJ1-4	-	CASSEPGRSEKLFF	TGTGCCAGCAGTGAACCCGGTCGTAGTGAAAAACTGTTTTTT
few	TRBV2	TRBJ2-2	-	CASSDGGANTGELFF	TGTGCCAGCAGTGATGGCGGGGCAAACACCGGGGAGCTGTTTTTT
-	TRBV5-6	TRBJ1-1	-	CASSLEEGGRAEAFF	TGTGCCAGCAGCTTGGAGGAGGGAGGGAGGGCTGAAGCTTTCTTT
few	TRBV14	TRBJ1-2	-	CASSQVSMGLHGYTF	TGTGCCAGCAGCCAAGTATCAATGGGGCTGCATGGCTACACCTTC
-	TRBV6-1	TRBJ2-7	-	CASVGVSYEQYF	TGTGCCAGCGTAGGAGTCTCCTACGAGCAGTACTTC
-	TRBV14	TRBJ2-2	TRBD2	CASSQWTSGRPGELFF	TGTGCCAGCAGCCAATGGACTAGCGGGAGACCCGGGGAGCTGTTTTTT
-	TRBV6-5	TRBJ2-7	TRBD2	CASSYHVSGGYEQYF	TGTGCCAGCAGTTACCACGTCTCGGGGGGCTACGAGCAGTACTTC
-	TRBV30	TRBJ2-3	-	CAYRETSTDTQYF	TGTGCCTATCGAGAAACTAGCACAGATACGCAGTATTTT